This TCR beta chain was observed in a study of shared clonotypes between healthy human individuals. Each PCR replicate from the sorted subsets contained 150 to 200 ng DNA, which is 30,000 or so T cell genomes. Profiling relied on immunoSEQ multiplex PCR, and the TCRdb table lists in-frame clones only, not all of them. The table includes around 980,000 clones, about four fifths detected once. The sample holds a few counts of this clone. Germline V lookup: CDR1 LNHDA, CDR2 SQIVND (reference sequence). The CDR3 loop spans 16 amino acids. Germline trimming cut 2 bases from V and 0 bases from J; bases unmatched to any gene: 5.

The receptor was isolated from a man between 18 and 29 years old in good health. Some clones in this sample may be carry-over from other donors' samples. Specimen: memory CD4+ T cells from PBMCs. Subset of the sample: CD45RA-negative fraction. The gene calls are TRBV19 and TRBJ1-1, with 8 nucleotides matching TRBD1. The CDR3 region has the DNA TGTGCCAGTAGTATATTGACAGGGGCGTTGAACACTGAAGCTTTCTTT. It encodes CASSILTGALNTEAFF. Complete variable domain (other parts from reference TRBV19 and TRBJ1-1): DGGITQSPKYLFRKEGQNVTLSCEQNLNHDAMYWYRQDPGQGLRLIYYSQIVNDFQKGDIAEGYSVSREKKESFPLTVTSAQKNPTAFYLCASSILTGALNTEAFFGQGTRLTVV.